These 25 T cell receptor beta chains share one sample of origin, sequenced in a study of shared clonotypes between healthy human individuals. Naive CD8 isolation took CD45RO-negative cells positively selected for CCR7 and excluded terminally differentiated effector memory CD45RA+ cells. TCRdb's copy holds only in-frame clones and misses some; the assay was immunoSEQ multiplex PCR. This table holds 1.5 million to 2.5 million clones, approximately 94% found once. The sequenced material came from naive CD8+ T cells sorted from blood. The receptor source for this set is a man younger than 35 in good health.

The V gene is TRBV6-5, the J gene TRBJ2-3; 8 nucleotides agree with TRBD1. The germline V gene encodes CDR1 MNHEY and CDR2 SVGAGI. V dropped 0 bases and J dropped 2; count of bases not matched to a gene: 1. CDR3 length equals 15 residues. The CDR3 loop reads CASSYSTGDTDTQYF. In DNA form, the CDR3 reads TGTGCCAGCAGTTACTCGACAGGGGACACAGATACGCAGTATTTT.

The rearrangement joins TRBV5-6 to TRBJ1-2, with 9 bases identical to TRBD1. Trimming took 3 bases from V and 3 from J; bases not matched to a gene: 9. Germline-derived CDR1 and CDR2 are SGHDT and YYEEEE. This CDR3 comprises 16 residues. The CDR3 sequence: CASSSTPGQGDYGYTF. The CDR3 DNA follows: TGTGCCAGCAGCTCTACACCGGGACAGGGAGACTATGGCTACACCTTC.

DNA for the CDR3: TGTGCCAGCAGCTTAACAGTCTCTGGAAACACCATATATTTT. Its translation is CASSLTVSGNTIYF. This chain uses TRBV7-9 with TRBJ1-3, with no clear D. Germline CDR1 reads SEHNR; CDR2 reads FQNEAQ (reference sequence). Deletions cut 2 bases from V and 0 bases from J, with 5 bases between. The CDR3 is 14 amino acids.

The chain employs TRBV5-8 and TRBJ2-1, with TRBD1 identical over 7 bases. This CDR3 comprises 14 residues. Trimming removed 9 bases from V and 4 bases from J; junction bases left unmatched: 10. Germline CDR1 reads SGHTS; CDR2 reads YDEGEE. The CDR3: CATRAGGSYNEQFF. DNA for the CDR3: TGTGCCACAAGGGCAGGGGGATCTTACAATGAGCAGTTCTTC. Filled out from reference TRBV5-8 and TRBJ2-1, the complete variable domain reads EAGVTQSPTHLIKTRGQQATLRCSPISGHTSVYWYQQALGLGLQFLLWYDEGEERNRGNFPPRFSGRQFPNYSSELNVNALELEDSALYLCATRAGGSYNEQFFGPGTRLTVL.

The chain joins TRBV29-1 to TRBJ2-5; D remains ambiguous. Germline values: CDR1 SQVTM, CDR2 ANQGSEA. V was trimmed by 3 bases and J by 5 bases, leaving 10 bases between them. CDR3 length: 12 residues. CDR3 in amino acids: CSVERDEETQYF. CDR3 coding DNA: TGCAGCGTTGAGCGAGATGAGGAGACCCAGTACTTC.

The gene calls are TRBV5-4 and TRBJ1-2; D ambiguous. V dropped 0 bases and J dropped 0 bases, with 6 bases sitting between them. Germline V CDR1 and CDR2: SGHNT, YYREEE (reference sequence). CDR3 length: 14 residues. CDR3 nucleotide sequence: TGTGCCAGCAGCTTGGAACCGGCTAACTATGGCTACACCTTC. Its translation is CASSLEPANYGYTF.

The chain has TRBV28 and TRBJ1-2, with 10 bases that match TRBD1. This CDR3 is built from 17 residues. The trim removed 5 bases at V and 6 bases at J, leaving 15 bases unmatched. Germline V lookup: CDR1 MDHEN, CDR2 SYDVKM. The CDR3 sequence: CASSPLGQGLAFNGYTF. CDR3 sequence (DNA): TGTGCCAGCAGTCCCCTGGGACAGGGGTTAGCTTTTAATGGCTACACCTTC.

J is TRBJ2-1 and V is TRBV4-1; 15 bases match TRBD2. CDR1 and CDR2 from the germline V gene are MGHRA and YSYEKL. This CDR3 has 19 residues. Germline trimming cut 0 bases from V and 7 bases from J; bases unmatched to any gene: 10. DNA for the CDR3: TGCGCCAGCAGCCAAGAGGGACTAGCGGGGGGCGAGGGGGTGAATGAGCAGTTCTTC. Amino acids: CASSQEGLAGGEGVNEQFF.

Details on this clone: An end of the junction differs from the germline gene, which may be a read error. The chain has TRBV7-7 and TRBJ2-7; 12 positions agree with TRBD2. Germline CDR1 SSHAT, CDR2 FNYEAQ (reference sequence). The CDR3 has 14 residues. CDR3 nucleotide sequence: TGTGCTAGCAGCATCACTAGCGGGGGGTGGGAGCAGTACTTC. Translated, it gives CASSITSGGWEQYF.

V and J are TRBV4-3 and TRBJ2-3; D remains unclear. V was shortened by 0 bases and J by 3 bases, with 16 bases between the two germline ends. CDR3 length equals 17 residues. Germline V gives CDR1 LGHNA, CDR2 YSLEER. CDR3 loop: CASSQDRVGSETDTQYF. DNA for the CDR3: TGCGCCAGCAGCCAAGATCGGGTCGGGTCTGAAACAGATACGCAGTATTTT.

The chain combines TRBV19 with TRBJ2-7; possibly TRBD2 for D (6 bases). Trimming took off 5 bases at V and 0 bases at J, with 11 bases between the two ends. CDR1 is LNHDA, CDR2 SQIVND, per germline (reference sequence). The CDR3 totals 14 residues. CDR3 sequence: CASSVGGTSYEQYF. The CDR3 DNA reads TGTGCCAGTAGTGTAGGAGGGACCTCCTACGAGCAGTACTTC.

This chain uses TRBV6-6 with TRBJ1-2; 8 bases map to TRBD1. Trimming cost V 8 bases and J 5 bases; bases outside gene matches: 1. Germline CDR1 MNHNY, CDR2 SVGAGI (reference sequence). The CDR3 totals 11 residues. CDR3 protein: CASQGAYGYTF. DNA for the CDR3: TGTGCCAGCCAGGGGGCGTATGGCTACACCTTC.

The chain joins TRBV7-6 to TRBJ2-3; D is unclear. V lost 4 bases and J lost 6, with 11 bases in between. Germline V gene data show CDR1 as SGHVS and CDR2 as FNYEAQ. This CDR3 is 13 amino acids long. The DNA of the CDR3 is TGTGCCAGCAGCTCAATACTTGCGGATACGCAGTATTTT. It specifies CASSSILADTQYF.

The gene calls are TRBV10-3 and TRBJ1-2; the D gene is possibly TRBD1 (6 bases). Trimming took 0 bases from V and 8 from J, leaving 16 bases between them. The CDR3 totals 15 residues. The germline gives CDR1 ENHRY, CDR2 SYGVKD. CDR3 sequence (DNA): TGTGCCATCAGTGAGTCGTCAGGGGCGTCGTTCGGCTACACCTTC. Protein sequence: CAISESSGASFGYTF.

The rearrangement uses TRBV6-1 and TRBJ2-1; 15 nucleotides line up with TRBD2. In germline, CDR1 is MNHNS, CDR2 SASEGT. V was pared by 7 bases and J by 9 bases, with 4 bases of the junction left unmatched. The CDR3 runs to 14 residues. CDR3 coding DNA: TGTGCCAGCAAGGGGACTAGCGGGAGGAGTGAGCAGTTCTTC. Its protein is CASKGTSGRSEQFF.

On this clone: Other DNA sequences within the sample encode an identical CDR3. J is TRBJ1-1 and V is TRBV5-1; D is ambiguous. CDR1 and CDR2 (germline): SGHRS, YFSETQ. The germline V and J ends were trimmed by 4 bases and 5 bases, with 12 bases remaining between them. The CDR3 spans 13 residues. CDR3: CASSLGAGTEAFF. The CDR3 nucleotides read TGCGCCAGCAGCCTCGGAGCAGGAACTGAAGCTTTCTTT. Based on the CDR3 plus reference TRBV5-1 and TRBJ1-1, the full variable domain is KAGVTQTPRYLIKTRGQQVTLSCSPISGHRSVSWYQQTPGQGLQFLFEYFSETQRNKGNFPGRFSGRQFSNSRSEMNVSTLELGDSALYLCASSLGAGTEAFFGQGTRLTVV.

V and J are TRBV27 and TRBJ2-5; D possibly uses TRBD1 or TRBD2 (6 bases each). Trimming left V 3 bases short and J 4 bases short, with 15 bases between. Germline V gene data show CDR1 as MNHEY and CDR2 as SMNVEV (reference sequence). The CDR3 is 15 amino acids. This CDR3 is CASSFRLRGGETQYF. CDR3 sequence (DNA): TGTGCCAGCAGTTTCCGTCTCAGGGGAGGAGAGACCCAGTACTTC.

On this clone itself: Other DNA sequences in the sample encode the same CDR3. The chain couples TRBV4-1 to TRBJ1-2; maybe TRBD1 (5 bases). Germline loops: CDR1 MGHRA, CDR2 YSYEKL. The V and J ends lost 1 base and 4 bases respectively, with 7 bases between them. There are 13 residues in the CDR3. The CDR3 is CASSQVGGYGYTF. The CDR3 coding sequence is TGCGCCAGCAGCCAAGTGGGGGGCTATGGCTACACCTTC.

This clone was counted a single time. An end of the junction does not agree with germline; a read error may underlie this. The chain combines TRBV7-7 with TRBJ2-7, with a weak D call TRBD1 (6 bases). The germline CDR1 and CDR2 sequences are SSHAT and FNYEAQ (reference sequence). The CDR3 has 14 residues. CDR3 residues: CASSAHGQHYEQYF. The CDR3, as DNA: TGTGCTAGCAGTGCCCACGGACAGCACTACGAGCAGTACTTC.

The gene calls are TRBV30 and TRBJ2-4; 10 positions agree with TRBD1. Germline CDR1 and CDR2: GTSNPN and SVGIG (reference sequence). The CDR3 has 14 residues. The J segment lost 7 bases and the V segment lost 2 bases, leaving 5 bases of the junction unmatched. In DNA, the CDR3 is TGTGCCTGGAGTCACGGGACAGGGGATAACATTCAGTACTTC. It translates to CAWSHGTGDNIQYF.

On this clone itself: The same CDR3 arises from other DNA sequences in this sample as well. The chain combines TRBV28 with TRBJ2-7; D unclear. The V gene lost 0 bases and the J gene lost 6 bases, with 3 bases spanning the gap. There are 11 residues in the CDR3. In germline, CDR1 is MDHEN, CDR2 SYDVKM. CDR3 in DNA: TGTGCCAGCAGTTTATGGGGCGAGCAGTACTTC. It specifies CASSLWGEQYF.

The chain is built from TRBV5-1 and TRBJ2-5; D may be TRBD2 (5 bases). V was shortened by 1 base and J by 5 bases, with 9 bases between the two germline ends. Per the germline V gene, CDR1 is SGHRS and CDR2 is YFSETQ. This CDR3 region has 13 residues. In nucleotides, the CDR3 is TGCGCCAGCAGCTTGCTACGGGGTGAGACCCAGTACTTC. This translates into CASSLLRGETQYF. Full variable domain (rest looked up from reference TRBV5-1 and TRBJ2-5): KAGVTQTPRYLIKTRGQQVTLSCSPISGHRSVSWYQQTPGQGLQFLFEYFSETQRNKGNFPGRFSGRQFSNSRSEMNVSTLELGDSALYLCASSLLRGETQYFGPGTRLLVL.

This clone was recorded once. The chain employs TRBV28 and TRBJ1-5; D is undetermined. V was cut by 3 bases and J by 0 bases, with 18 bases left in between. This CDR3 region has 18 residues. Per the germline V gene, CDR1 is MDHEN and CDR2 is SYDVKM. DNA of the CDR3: TGTGCCAGCAGTTTTACTCAGTACTCCACGTATAGCAATCAGCCCCAGCATTTT. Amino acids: CASSFTQYSTYSNQPQHF.

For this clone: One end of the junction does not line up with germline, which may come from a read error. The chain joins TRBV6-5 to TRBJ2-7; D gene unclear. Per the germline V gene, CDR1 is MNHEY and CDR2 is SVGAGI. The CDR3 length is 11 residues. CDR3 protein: CASSETRPPEF. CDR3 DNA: TGTGCCAGCAGTGAAACAAGGCCCCCCGAGTTC.

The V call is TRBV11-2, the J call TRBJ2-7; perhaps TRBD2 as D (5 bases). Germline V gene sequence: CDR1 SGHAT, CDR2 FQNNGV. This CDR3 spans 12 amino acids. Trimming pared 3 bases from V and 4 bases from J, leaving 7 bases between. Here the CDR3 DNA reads TGTGCCAGCAGCTTCCTAGCTTACGAGCAGTACTTC. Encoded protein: CASSFLAYEQYF. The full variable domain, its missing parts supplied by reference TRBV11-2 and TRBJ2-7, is EAGVAQSPRYKIIEKRQSVAFWCNPISGHATLYWYQQILGQGPKLLIQFQNNGVVDDSQLPKDRFSAERLKGVDSTLKIQPAKLEDSAVYLCASSFLAYEQYFGPGTRLTVT.